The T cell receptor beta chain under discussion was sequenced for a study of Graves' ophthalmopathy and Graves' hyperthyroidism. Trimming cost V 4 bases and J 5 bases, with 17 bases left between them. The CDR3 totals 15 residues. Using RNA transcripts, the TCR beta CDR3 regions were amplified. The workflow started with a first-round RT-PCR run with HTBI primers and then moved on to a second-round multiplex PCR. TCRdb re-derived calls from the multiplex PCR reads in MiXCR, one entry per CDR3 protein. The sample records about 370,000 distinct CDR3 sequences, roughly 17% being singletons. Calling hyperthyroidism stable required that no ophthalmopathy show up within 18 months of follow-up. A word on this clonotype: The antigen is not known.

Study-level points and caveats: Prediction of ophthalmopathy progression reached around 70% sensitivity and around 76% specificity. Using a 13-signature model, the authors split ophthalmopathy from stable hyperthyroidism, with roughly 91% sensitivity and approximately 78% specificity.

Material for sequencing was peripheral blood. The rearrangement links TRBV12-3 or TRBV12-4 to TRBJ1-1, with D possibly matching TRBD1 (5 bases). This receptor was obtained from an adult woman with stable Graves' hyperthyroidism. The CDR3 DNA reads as TGTGCCAGCAGTTACCGCGGGGGATCGTTGACTGAAGCTTTCTTT. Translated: CASSYRGGSLTEAFF.